This TCR beta chain was profiled in a study of vaccination effects on CD4 cells after COVID-19. Across the study: Post-vaccine sampling took place a median of 72 days after the second dose. Findings and limits, study-wide: Clonal contraction was marked in infection- and vaccine-induced clones late after vaccination.

Sequencing followed a ViraFEST assay step that expanded antigen-specific CD4+ T cells with viral peptide pools. A roughly 11-day culture period preceded the isolation of CD4+ T cells. The vaccine given was either BNT162b2 or mRNA-1273, in two doses. Each culture well received roughly 1.9 million PBMC. These cells were then cultured in IMDM with about 9.1 IU/ml IL-2 and around 10 ug/ml peptides. Concerning this clone itself: Its antigen is not identified.

Germline CDR1 and CDR2: MDHEN and SYDVKM. Trimming took off 8 bases at V and 6 bases at J, with 10 bases between the two ends. CDR3 length: 11 amino acids. Profiling relied on immunoSEQ multiplex PCR, and the TCRdb table lists in-frame clones only, not all of them. This sample carries about 66,000 clones, less than 80% of them seen once, and the ten largest clones take about 0.91%. The source was CD4+ T cells from PBMCs cultured with HCoV-OC43 spike peptides, collected after COVID-19 vaccination. Subset noted: HCoV-OC43 spike overlapping peptide pool stimulation. The V call is TRBV28, the J call TRBJ1-1; maybe TRBD1 (5 bases). This receptor was taken from a human donor who received a COVID-19 vaccine. In DNA, the CDR3 is TGTGCCAGCGGAAGAGGGGCTGAAGCTTTCTTT. Amino acid sequence: CASGRGAEAFF.